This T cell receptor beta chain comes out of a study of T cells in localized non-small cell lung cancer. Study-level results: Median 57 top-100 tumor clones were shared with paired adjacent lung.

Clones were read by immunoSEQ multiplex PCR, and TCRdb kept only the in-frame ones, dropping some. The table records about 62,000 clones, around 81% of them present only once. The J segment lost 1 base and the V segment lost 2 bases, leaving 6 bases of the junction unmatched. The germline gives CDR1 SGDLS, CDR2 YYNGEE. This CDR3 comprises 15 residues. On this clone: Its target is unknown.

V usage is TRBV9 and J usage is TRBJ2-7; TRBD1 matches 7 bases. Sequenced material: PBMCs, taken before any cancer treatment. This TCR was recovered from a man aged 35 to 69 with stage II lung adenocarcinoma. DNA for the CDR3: TGTGCCAGCAGCGTGTCCGGGACAGATTCCTACGAGCAGTACTTC. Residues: CASSVSGTDSYEQYF.